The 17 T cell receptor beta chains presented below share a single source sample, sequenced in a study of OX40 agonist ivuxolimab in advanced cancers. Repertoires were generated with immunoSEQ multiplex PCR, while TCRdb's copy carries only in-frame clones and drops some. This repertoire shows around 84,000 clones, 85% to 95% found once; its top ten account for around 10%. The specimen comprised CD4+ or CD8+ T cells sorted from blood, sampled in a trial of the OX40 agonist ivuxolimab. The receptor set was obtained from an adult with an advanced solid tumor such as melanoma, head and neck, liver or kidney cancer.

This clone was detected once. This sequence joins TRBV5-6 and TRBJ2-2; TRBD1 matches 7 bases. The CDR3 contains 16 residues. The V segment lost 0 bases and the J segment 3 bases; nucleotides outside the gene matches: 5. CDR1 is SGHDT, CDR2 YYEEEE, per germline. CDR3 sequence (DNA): TGTGCCAGCAGCTTGGTCGACAGGGTCGACACCGGGGAGCTGTTTTTT. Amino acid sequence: CASSLVDRVDTGELFF.

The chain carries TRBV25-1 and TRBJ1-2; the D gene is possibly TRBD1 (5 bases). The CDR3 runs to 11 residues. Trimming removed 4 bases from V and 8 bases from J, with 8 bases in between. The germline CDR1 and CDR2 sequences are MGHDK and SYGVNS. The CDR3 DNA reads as TGTGCCAGCAGTGGGGGCGTGGGCTACACCTTC. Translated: CASSGGVGYTF.

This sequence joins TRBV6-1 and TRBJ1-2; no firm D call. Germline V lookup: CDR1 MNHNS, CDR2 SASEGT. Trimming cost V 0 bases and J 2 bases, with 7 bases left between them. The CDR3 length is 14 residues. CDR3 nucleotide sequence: TGTGCCAGCAGTGAAGCCCTCGGGAACTATGGCTACACCTTC. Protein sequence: CASSEALGNYGYTF.

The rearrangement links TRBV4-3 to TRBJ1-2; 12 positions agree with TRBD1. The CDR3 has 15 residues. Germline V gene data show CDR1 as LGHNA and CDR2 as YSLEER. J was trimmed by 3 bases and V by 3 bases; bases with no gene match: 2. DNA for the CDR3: TGCGCCAGCAGCCAGGGACAGGGGGCGTACTATGGCTACACCTTC. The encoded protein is CASSQGQGAYYGYTF.

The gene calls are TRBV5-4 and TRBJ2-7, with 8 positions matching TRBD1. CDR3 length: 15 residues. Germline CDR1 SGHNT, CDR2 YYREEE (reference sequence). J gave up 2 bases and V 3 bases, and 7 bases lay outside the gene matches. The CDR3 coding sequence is TGTGCCAGCAGCTCTTCCGGGACAGGAGCCTACGAGCAGTACTTC. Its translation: CASSSSGTGAYEQYF.

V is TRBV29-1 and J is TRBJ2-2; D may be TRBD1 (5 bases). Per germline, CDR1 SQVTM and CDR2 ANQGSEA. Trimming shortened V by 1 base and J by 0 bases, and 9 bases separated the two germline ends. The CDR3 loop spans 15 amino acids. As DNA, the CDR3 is TGCAGCGTTGAAGGTGGCAGGGCGAACACCGGGGAGCTGTTTTTT. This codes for CSVEGGRANTGELFF.

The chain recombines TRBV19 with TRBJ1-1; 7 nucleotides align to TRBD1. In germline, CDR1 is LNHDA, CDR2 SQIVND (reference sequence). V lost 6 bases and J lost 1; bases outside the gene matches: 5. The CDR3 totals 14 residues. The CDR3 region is CASRDDRANTEAFF. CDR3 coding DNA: TGTGCCAGTAGGGACGACAGGGCGAACACTGAAGCTTTCTTT.

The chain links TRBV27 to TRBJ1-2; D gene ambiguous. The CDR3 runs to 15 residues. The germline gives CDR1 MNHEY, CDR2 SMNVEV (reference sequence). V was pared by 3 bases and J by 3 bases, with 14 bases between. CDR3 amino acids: CASSFFGGYDYGYTF. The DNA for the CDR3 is TGTGCCAGCAGTTTCTTTGGAGGATATGACTATGGCTACACCTTC.

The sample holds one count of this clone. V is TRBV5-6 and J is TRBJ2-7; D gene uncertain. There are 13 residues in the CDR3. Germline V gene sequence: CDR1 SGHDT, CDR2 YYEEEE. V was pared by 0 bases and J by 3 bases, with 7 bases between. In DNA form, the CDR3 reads TGTGCCAGCAGCTTGGTGGGAAACTACGAGCAGTACTTC. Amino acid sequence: CASSLVGNYEQYF.

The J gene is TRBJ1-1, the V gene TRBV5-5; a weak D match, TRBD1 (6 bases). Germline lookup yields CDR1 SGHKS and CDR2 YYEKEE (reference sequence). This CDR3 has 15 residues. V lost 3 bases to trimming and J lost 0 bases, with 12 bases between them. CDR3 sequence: CASSWVRGMNTEAFF. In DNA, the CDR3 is TGTGCCAGCAGCTGGGTGAGGGGGATGAACACTGAAGCTTTCTTT.

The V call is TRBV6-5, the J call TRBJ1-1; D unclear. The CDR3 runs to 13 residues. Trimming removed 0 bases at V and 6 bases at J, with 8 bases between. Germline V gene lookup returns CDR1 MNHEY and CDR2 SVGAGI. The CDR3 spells CASSYSIGPEAFF. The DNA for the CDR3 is TGTGCCAGCAGTTACTCGATAGGTCCTGAAGCTTTCTTT.

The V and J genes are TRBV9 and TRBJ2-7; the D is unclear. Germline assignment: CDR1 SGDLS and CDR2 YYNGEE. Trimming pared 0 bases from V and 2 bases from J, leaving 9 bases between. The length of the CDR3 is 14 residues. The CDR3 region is CASSVDPATYEQYF. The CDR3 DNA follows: TGTGCCAGCAGCGTAGATCCGGCGACCTACGAGCAGTACTTC.

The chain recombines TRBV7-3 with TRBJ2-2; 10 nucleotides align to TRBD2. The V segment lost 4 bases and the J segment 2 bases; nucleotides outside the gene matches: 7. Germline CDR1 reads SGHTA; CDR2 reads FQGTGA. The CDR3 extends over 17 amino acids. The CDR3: CASSSALAGPNTGELFF. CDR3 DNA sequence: TGTGCCAGCAGCTCGGCACTAGCGGGGCCTAACACCGGGGAGCTGTTTTTT.

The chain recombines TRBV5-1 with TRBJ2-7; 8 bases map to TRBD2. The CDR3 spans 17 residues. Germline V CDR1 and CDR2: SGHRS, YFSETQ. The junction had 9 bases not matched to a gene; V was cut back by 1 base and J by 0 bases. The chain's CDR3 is CASSLSRTSSYSYEQYF. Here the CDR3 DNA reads TGCGCCAGCAGCTTGAGCCGGACTAGCTCGTACTCCTACGAGCAGTACTTC.

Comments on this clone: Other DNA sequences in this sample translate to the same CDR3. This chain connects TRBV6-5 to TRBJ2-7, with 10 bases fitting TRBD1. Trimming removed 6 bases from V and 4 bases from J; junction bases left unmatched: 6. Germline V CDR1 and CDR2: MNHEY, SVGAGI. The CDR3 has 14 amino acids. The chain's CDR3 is CASSPGQGGYEQYF. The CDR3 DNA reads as TGTGCCAGCAGCCCCGGACAGGGGGGATACGAGCAGTACTTC.

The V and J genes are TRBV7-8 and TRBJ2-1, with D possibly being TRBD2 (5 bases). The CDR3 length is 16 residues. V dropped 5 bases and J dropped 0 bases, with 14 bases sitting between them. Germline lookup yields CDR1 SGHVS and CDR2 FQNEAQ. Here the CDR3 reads CASSSTEESSYNEQFF. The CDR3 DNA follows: TGTGCCAGCAGCAGCACGGAGGAGAGCTCCTACAATGAGCAGTTCTTC.

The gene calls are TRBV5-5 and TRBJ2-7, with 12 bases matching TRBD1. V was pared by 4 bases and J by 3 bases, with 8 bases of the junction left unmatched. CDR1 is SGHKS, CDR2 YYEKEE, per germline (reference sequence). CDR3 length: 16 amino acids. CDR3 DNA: TGTGCCAGCAGCGCGGGGACAGGGGGCCCCTACTACGAGCAGTACTTC. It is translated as CASSAGTGGPYYEQYF.